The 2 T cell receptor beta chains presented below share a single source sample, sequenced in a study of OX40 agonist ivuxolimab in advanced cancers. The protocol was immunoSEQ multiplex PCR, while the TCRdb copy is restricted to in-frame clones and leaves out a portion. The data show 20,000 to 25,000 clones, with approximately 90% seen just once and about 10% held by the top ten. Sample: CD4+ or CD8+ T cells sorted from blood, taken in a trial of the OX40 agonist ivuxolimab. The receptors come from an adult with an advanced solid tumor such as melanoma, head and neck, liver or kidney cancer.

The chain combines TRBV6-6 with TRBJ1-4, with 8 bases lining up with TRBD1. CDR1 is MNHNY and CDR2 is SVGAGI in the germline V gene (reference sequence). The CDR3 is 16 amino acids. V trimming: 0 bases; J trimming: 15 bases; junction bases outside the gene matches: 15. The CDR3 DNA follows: TGTGCCAGCAGTTACTCGACCAGCGGACAGGGAGGTTCTATGTTTTTT. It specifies CASSYSTSGQGGSMFF.

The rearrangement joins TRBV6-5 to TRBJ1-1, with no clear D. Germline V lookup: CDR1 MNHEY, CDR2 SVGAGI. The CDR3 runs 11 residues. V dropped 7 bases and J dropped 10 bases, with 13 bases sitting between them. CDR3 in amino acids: CASNGGVAAFF. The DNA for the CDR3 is TGTGCCAGCAATGGAGGTGTCGCAGCTTTCTTT.